The TCR beta chain under discussion was sequenced for a study of radiotherapy plus CTLA-4 blockade in lung cancer. Study-level information: Objective responses occurred in around 18% of patients; 25% to 35% had disease control. General study points: Clones derived from tumor TCRs expanded in blood after radiotherapy plus ipilimumab.

Worth noting for this clone: Its antigen is still unknown.

Deletions cut 5 bases from V and 4 bases from J, with 12 bases between. The CDR3 covers 15 residues. Per the germline V gene, CDR1 is SGHTA and CDR2 is FQGNSA. Receiving focal radiation plus CTLA-4 blockade with ipilimumab were patients who had chemo-refractory metastatic non-small-cell lung cancer. Here immunoSEQ multiplex PCR was the method, and the copy in TCRdb shows in-frame clones only, minus some. The sample yields some 48,000 clones, 75% to 90% seen once. The chain joins TRBV7-2 to TRBJ2-6, with a weak D call TRBD1 (6 bases). This receptor was obtained from a human donor with non-small cell lung cancer that progressed on radiotherapy plus ipilimumab. Some clones in this sample may be carry-over from other donors' samples. Material: peripheral blood, obtained from a patient treated with radiotherapy plus ipilimumab. DNA for the CDR3: TGTGCCAGCAGCCCACAGGGCCCCGGGGCCAACGTCCTGACTTTC. It translates to CASSPQGPGANVLTF.